The 9 T cell receptor beta chains below all came from one sample that was sequenced in a study of OX40 agonist ivuxolimab in advanced cancers. The method was immunoSEQ multiplex PCR; TCRdb's version includes in-frame clones alone and lacks a portion of them. The profile shows approximately 60,000 clones, about 83% of them singletons. The sample consisted of CD4+ or CD8+ T cells sorted from blood, taken in a trial of the OX40 agonist ivuxolimab. The receptors derive from an adult with an advanced solid tumor such as melanoma, head and neck, liver or kidney cancer.

The J gene is TRBJ1-5, the V gene TRBV6-6; TRBD1 is a possible D gene (6 bases). Per the germline V gene, CDR1 is MNHNY and CDR2 is SVGAGI (reference sequence). Trimming shortened V by 6 bases and J by 4 bases, and 16 bases separated the two germline ends. The CDR3 is 15 residues long. This CDR3 reads CASSPVEGGNQPQHF. The DNA of the CDR3 is TGTGCCAGCAGCCCCGTAGAGGGGGGAAATCAGCCCCAGCATTTT.

V and J are TRBV7-3 and TRBJ2-3; 7 positions agree with TRBD2. CDR1 is SGHTA and CDR2 is FQGTGA in the germline V gene. The CDR3 is 15 amino acids. The junction had 7 bases not matched to a gene; V was cut back by 5 bases and J by 2 bases. The CDR3 nucleotides are TGTGCCAGCAGCCCCCGGGGACTACTCACAGATACGCAGTATTTT. The encoded protein is CASSPRGLLTDTQYF.

This chain uses TRBV19 with TRBJ2-1; 15 bases align to TRBD2. Looked up from germline, CDR1 is LNHDA and CDR2 is SQIVND (reference sequence). There are 16 residues in the CDR3. V was clipped by 5 bases and J by 7 bases; unmatched bases: 6. The CDR3, as DNA: TGTGCCAGTAGTGGACTAGCGGGAGGGTCATCTAATGAGCAGTTCTTC. This gives the protein CASSGLAGGSSNEQFF.

V and J are TRBV28 and TRBJ2-1; 10 positions agree with TRBD2. The CDR3 extends over 17 amino acids. The germline gives CDR1 MDHEN, CDR2 SYDVKM. The trim removed 5 bases at V and 1 base at J, leaving 8 bases unmatched. The CDR3 nucleotides are TGTGCCAGCAGTGAGGTGAGCGGGAGGGCATCCTACAATGAGCAGTTCTTC. Its protein product is CASSEVSGRASYNEQFF. The full variable domain, in which reference TRBV28 and TRBJ2-1 provide the parts outside the CDR3, is DVKVTQSSRYLVKRTGEKVFLECVQDMDHENMFWYRQDPGLGLRLIYFSYDVKMKEKGDIPEGYSVSREKKERFSLILESASTNQTSMYLCASSEVSGRASYNEQFFGPGTRLTVL.

V is TRBV5-1 and J is TRBJ1-4; a weak D match, TRBD1 (5 bases). In germline, CDR1 is SGHRS, CDR2 YFSETQ. The length of the CDR3 is 14 residues. The ends were cut back, 0 bases at V and 5 bases at J, with 8 bases in the middle. The CDR3 protein is CASSLGTLNEKLFF. DNA of the CDR3: TGCGCCAGCAGCTTGGGGACATTGAATGAAAAACTGTTTTTT.

V gene TRBV29-1 combines with J gene TRBJ2-3; D might be TRBD2 (6 bases). The V end was cut by 7 bases, the J end by 2 bases, with 7 bases between. In germline, CDR1 is SQVTM, CDR2 ANQGSEA. CDR3 length equals 11 residues. In nucleotides, the CDR3 is TGCAGCGGGGGGGTCACAGATACGCAGTATTTT. This gives the protein CSGGVTDTQYF.

In DNA form, the CDR3 reads TGTGCCAGCTGGGTGGGTGCGGGAGCCGGCACCGGGGAGCTGTTTTTT. Residues: CASWVGAGAGTGELFF. V is TRBV5-4 and J is TRBJ2-2; 7 bases fit TRBD2. CDR1 and CDR2 from the germline V gene are SGHNT and YYREEE (reference sequence). This CDR3 is 16 amino acids long. Trimming took 7 bases from V and 4 from J; bases not matched to a gene: 13.

The rearrangement links TRBV12-5 to TRBJ1-1, with 10 bases aligning to TRBD1. The CDR3 loop spans 16 amino acids. Germline CDR1 is LGHNT and CDR2 is FRNRAP. Germline trimming cut 3 bases from V and 4 bases from J; bases unmatched to any gene: 8. CDR3 nucleotides: TGTGCTAGTGGTTTCGGAGGGGGGACAGGGGTCACTGAAGCTTTCTTT. Translated: CASGFGGGTGVTEAFF.

This clone was recorded once. V and J are TRBV5-1 and TRBJ1-2, with unresolved D. The CDR3 covers 14 residues. The V and J ends lost 4 bases and 4 bases respectively, with 14 bases between them. CDR1 is SGHRS and CDR2 is YFSETQ in the germline V gene. CDR3 protein: CASSTGPASYGYTF. The CDR3 DNA sequence: TGCGCCAGCAGCACCGGGCCAGCAAGCTATGGCTACACCTTC.